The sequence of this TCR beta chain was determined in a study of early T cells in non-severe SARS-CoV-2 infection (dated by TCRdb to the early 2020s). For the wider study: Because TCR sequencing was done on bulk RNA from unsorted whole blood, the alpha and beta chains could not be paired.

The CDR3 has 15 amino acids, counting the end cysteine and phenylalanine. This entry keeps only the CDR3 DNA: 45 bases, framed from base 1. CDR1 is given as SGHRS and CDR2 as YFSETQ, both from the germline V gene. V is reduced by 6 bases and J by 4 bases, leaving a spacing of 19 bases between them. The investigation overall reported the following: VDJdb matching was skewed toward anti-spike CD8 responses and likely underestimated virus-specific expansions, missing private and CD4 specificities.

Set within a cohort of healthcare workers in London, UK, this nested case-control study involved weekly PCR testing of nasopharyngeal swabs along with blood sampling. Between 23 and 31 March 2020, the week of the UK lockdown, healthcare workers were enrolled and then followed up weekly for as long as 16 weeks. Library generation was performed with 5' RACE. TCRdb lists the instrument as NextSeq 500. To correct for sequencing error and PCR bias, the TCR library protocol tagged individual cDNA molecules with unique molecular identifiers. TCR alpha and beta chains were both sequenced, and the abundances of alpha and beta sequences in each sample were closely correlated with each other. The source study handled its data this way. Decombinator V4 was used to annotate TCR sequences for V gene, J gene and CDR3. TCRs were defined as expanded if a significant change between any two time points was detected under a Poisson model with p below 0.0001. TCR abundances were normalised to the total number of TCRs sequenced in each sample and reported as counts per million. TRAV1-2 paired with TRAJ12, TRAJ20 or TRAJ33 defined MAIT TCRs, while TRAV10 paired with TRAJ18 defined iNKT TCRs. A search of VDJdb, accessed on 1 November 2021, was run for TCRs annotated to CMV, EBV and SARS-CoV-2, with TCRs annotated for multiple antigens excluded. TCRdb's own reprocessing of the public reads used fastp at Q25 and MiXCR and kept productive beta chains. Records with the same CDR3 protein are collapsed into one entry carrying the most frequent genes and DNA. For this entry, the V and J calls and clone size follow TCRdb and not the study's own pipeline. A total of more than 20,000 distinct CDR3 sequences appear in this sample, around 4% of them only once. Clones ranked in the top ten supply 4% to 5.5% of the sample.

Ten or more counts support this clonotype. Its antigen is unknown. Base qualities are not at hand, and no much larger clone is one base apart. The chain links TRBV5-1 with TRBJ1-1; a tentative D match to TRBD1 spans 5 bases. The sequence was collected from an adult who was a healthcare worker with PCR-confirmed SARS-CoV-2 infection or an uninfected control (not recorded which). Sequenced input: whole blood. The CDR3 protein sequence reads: CASTWGEMGTTEAFF. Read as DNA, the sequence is TGCGCCAGCACCTGGGGTGAAATGGGGACCACTGAAGCTTTCTTT.